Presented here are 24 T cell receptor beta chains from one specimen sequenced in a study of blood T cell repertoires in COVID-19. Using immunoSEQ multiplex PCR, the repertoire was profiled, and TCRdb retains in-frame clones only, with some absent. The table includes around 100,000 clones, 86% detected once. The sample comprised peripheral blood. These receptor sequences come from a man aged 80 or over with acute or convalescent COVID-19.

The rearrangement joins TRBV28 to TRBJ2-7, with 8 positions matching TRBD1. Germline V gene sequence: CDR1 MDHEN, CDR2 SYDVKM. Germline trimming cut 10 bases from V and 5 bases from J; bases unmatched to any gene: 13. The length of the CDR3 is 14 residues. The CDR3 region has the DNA TGTGCCACCATTGGAACGGACAGGGTACACGAGCAGTACTTC. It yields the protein CATIGTDRVHEQYF.

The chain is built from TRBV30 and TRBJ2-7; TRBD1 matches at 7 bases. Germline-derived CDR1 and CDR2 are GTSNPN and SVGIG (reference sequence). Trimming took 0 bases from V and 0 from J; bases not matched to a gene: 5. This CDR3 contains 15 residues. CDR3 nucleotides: TGTGCCTGGAGTGTACAACAGGGGCCCTCCTACGAGCAGTACTTC. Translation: CAWSVQQGPSYEQYF.

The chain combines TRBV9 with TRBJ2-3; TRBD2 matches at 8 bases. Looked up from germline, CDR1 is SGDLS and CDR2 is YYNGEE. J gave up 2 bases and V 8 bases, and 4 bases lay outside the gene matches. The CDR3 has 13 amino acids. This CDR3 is CASAGGLTDTQYF. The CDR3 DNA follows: TGTGCCAGTGCGGGGGGTCTCACAGATACGCAGTATTTT.

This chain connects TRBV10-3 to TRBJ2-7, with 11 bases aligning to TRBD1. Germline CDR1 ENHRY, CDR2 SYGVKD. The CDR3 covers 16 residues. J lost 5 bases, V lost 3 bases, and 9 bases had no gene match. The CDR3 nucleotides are TGTGCCATCAGTGAACAGGACAGGGGGCGTTACAACGAGCAGTACTTC. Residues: CAISEQDRGRYNEQYF.

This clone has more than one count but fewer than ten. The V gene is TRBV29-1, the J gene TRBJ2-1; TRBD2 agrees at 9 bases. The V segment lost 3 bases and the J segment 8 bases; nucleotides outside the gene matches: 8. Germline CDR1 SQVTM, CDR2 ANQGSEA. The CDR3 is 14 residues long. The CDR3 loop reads CSVEAGTSIYEQFF. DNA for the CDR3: TGCAGCGTTGAGGCCGGGACTAGCATCTATGAGCAGTTCTTC.

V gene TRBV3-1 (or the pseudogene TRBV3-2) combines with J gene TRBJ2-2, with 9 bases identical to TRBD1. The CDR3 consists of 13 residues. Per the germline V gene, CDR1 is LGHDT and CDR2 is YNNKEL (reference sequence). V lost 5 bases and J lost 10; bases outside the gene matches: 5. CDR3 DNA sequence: TGTGCCAGCAGCTCAACAGGGGGCGCGGAGCTGTTTTTT. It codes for CASSSTGGAELFF.

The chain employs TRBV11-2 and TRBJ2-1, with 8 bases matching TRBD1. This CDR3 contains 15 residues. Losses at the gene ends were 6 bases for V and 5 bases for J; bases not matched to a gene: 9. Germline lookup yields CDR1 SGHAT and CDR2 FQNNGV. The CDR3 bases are TGTGCCAGCAGTCCCGGACAGGGTTTAAACAATGAGCAGTTCTTC. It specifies CASSPGQGLNNEQFF.

The CDR3 nucleotides read TGTGCCAGCAGTTTCAGACAGGGGGCGAATGAAAAACTGTTTTTT. Protein sequence: CASSFRQGANEKLFF. This chain joins TRBV28 and TRBJ1-4, with 10 bases that match TRBD1. Germline V gene lookup returns CDR1 MDHEN and CDR2 SYDVKM. The CDR3 spans 15 residues. V shed 3 bases, J shed 5 bases, and the junction held 3 bases outside the gene matches.

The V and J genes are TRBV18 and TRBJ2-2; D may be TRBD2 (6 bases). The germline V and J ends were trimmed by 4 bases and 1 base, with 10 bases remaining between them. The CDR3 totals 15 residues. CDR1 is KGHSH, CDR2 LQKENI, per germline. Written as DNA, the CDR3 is TGTGCCAGCTCACGGCAGGGACTGAACACCGGGGAGCTGTTTTTT. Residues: CASSRQGLNTGELFF.

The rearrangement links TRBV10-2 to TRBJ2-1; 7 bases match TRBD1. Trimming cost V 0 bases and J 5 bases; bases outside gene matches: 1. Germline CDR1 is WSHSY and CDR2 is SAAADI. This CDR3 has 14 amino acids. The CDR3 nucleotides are TGCGCCAGCAGTGAGTCCCAGGGGGACAATGAGCAGTTCTTC. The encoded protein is CASSESQGDNEQFF.

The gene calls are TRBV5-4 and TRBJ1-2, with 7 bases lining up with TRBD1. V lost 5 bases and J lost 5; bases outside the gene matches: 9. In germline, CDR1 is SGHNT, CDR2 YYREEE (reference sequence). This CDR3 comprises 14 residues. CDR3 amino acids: CASRGTGTAYGYTF. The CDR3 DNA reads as TGTGCCAGCAGAGGAACCGGGACAGCTTATGGCTACACCTTC.

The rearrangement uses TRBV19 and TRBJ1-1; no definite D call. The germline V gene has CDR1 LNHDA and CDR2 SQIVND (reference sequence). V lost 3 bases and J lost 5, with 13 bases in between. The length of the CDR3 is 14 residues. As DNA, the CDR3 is TGTGCCAGTAGTATGAGGCAGCGGGGTACTGAAGCTTTCTTT. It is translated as CASSMRQRGTEAFF. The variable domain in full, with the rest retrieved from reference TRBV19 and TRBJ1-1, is DGGITQSPKYLFRKEGQNVTLSCEQNLNHDAMYWYRQDPGQGLRLIYYSQIVNDFQKGDIAEGYSVSREKKESFPLTVTSAQKNPTAFYLCASSMRQRGTEAFFGQGTRLTVV.

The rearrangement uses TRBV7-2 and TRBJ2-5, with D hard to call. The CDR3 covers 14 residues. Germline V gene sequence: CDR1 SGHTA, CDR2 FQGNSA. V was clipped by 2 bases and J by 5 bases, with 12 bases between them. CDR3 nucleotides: TGTGCCAGCAGCTTATCTGGAGTAGTGGAGACCCAGTACTTC. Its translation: CASSLSGVVETQYF.

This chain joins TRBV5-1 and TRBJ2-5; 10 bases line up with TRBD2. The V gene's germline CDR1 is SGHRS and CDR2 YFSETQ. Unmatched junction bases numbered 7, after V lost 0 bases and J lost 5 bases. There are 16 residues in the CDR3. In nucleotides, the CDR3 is TGCGCCAGCAGCTTGGCCCCAGCGGGAGGGGGGGAGACCCAGTACTTC. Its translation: CASSLAPAGGGETQYF.

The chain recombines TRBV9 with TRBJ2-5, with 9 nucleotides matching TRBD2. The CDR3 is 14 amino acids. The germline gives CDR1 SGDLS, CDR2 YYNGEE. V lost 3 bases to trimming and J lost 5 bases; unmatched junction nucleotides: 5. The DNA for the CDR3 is TGTGCCAGCAGCGGGGGACTAGCCGTTGAGACCCAGTACTTC. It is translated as CASSGGLAVETQYF.

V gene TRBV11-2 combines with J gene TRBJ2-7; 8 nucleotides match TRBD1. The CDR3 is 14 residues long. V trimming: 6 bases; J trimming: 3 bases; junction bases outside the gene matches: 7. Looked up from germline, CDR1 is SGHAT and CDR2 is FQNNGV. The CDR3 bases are TGTGCCAGCAGGAGAACCGGGACAGGCTACGAGCAGTACTTC. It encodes CASRRTGTGYEQYF.

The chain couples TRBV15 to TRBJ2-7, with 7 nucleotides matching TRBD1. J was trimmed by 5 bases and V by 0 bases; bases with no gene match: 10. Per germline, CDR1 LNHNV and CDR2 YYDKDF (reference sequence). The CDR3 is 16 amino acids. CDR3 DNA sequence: TGTGCCACCAGCAGAGATCAGGGCCAAGGGGGCCACGAGCAGTACTTC. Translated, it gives CATSRDQGQGGHEQYF.

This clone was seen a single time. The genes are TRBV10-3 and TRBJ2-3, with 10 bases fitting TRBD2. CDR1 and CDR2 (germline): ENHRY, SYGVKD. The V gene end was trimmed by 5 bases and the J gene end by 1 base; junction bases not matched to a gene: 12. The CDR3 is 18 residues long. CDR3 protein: CAISPFGGTSGGTDTQYF. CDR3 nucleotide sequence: TGTGCCATCAGTCCCTTCGGGGGTACTAGCGGGGGCACAGATACGCAGTATTTT.

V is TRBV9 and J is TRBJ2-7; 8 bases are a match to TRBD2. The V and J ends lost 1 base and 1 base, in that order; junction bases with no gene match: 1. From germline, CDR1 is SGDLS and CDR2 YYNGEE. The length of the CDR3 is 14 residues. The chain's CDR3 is CASSVTGGSYEQYF. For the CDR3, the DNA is TGTGCCAGCAGCGTAACGGGAGGGTCCTACGAGCAGTACTTC.

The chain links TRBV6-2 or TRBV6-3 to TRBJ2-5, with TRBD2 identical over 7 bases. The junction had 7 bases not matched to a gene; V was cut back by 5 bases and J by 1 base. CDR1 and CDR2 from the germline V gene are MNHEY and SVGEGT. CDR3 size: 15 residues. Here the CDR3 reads CASSPGTIGQETQYF. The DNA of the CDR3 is TGTGCCAGCAGTCCCGGGACTATTGGCCAAGAGACCCAGTACTTC.

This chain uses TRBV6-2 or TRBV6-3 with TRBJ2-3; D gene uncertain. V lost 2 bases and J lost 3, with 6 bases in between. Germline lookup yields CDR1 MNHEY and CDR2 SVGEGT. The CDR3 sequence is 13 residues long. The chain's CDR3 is CASSYLRTDTQYF. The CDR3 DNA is TGTGCCAGCAGTTACCTTCGGACAGATACGCAGTATTTT.

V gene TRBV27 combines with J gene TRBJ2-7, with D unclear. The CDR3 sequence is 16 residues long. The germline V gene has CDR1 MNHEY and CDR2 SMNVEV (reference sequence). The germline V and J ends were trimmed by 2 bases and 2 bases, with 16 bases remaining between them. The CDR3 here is CASSLRWVTAAYEQYF. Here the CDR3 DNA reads TGTGCCAGCAGTTTAAGGTGGGTCACCGCGGCCTACGAGCAGTACTTC.

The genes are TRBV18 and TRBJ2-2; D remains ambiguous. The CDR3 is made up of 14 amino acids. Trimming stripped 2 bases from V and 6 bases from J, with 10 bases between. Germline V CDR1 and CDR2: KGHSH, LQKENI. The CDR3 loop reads CASSPKSIAGELFF. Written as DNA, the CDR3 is TGTGCCAGCTCACCAAAATCGATAGCCGGGGAGCTGTTTTTT.

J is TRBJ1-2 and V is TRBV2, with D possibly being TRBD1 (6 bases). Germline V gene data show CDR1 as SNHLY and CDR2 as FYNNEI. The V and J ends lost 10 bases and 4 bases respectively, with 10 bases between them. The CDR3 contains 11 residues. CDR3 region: CANRQVYGYTF. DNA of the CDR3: TGTGCCAACAGACAGGTCTATGGCTACACCTTC.